The clone carrying this T cell receptor beta chain was observed a few times. Trimming took off 1 base at V and 5 bases at J, with 14 bases between the two ends. Germline CDR1 is LGHNA and CDR2 is YNFKEQ. CDR3 length: 15 residues. It was template switching that added a universal primer site, and there were unique molecular identifiers on the cDNA. TCRdb called the 5' RACE reads again in MiXCR, with one record for every CDR3 protein. In the table there are roughly 1.6 million distinct CDR3 sequences, 25% to 35% of which are singletons. This sample was taken from a study of identical twins. Sequencing was done on a sample of cord blood. The chain uses TRBV4-2 and TRBJ1-1; possibly TRBD1 for D (5 bases). The source is a newborn girl in good health. For the CDR3, the DNA is TGTGCCAGCAGCCAAGGGGGGGACGGGGATACTGAAGCTTTCTTT. Residues: CASSQGGDGDTEAFF.